This is a list of T cell receptor beta chains from one sample in a study of vaccination and CD4 T cells after COVID-19. TCRdb re-called the PCR reads with MiXCR, one entry per CDR3 protein. The sample has approximately 25,000 distinct CDR3 sequences, over 25% seen once; the top ten hold 7.1%. Their cognate antigens are unknown. Sequenced material: CD4+ T cells from blood, cultured in vitro, taken about 7 months after SARS-CoV-2 vaccination. The receptors were gathered from a human donor who had recovered from COVID-19. Each CDR3 is given with its conserved first and last residue. A D gene is named only where the DNA matches it firmly. Clone size is given for some rows only: seen once, a few or many times, or a class if the clone is expanded.

V gene: TRBV10-3
J gene: TRBJ2-7
D gene: TRBD2
CDR3 length: 13
clone size: few
CDR3 DNA: TGTGCCATCCGGACTAGCGAGTCCTACGAGCAGTACTTC
CDR3 protein: CAIRTSESYEQYF

V gene: TRBV27
J gene: TRBJ2-1
D gene: .
CDR3 length: 13
clone size: few
CDR3 DNA: TGTGCCAGCTCGGAGGTTCCCTACAATGAGCAGTTCTTC
CDR3 protein: CASSEVPYNEQFF

V gene: TRBV7-9
J gene: TRBJ2-7
D gene: .
CDR3 length: 14
clone size: few
CDR3 DNA: TGTGCCAGCAGCTTAGCAGGGATATCCTACGAGCAGTACTTC
CDR3 protein: CASSLAGISYEQYF

V gene: TRBV2
J gene: TRBJ1-5
D gene: .
CDR3 length: 12
clone size: few
CDR3 DNA: TGTGCCACCAGGGGAGGGGATCAGCCCCAGCATTTT
CDR3 protein: CATRGGDQPQHF

V gene: TRBV4-1
J gene: TRBJ1-2
D gene: .
CDR3 length: 13
clone size: few
CDR3 DNA: TGCGCCAGCAGTCCCGACACGTCTTATGGCTACACCTTC
CDR3 protein: CASSPDTSYGYTF

V gene: TRBV20-1
J gene: TRBJ2-7
D gene: TRBD2
CDR3 length: 13
clone size: .
CDR3 DNA: TGCAGTGCTACAGGCGGGAGGTCCTACGAGCAGTACTTC
CDR3 protein: CSATGGRSYEQYF

V gene: TRBV19
J gene: TRBJ2-5
D gene: TRBD2
CDR3 length: 17
clone size: .
CDR3 DNA: TGTGCCAGTAGTCCGTTAAGGACTAGCGGGATACAAGAGACCCAGTACTTC
CDR3 protein: CASSPLRTSGIQETQYF

V gene: TRBV5-1
J gene: TRBJ2-7
D gene: TRBD1
CDR3 length: 14
clone size: .
CDR3 DNA: TGCGCCAGCAGCTTGGGACAGGGCTATGACGAGCAGTACTTC
CDR3 protein: CASSLGQGYDEQYF

V gene: TRBV6-2/TRBV6-3
J gene: TRBJ2-5
D gene: TRBD2
CDR3 length: 14
clone size: .
CDR3 DNA: TGTGCCACCCGGAGGAGCGGGGGACAAGAGACCCAGTACTTC
CDR3 protein: CATRRSGGQETQYF

V gene: TRBV7-9
J gene: TRBJ2-3
D gene: .
CDR3 length: 14
clone size: .
CDR3 DNA: TGTGCCAGCAGCTTAAGTCTTTTCACAGATACGCAGTATTTT
CDR3 protein: CASSLSLFTDTQYF

V gene: TRBV20-1
J gene: TRBJ2-5
D gene: .
CDR3 length: 11
clone size: .
CDR3 DNA: TGCAGTGCCGAGATACAAGAGACCCAGTACTTC
CDR3 protein: CSAEIQETQYF

V gene: TRBV18
J gene: TRBJ2-5
D gene: .
CDR3 length: 12
clone size: .
CDR3 DNA: TGTGCCAGCTCCCCTACGCGGGAGACCCAGTACTTC
CDR3 protein: CASSPTRETQYF

V gene: TRBV7-2
J gene: TRBJ2-3
D gene: TRBD2
CDR3 length: 15
clone size: .
CDR3 DNA: TGTGCCAGCAGCCCAAGCGGGGGGGGCACAGATACGCAGTATTTT
CDR3 protein: CASSPSGGGTDTQYF

V gene: TRBV20-1
J gene: TRBJ2-7
D gene: .
CDR3 length: 13
clone size: .
CDR3 DNA: TGCAGTGCTGGGGCTTCCCCAATCTACGAGCAGTACTTC
CDR3 protein: CSAGASPIYEQYF

V gene: TRBV10-3
J gene: TRBJ1-5
D gene: .
CDR3 length: 12
clone size: few
CDR3 DNA: TGTGCCATCAGTTCGACAGATCAGCCCCAGCATTTT
CDR3 protein: CAISSTDQPQHF

V gene: TRBV7-9
J gene: TRBJ2-1
D gene: TRBD2
CDR3 length: 15
clone size: few
CDR3 DNA: TGTGCCAGCAGAGTAGACGGGACTAACTACAATGAGCAGTTCTTC
CDR3 protein: CASRVDGTNYNEQFF

V gene: TRBV6-1
J gene: TRBJ2-1
D gene: TRBD1
CDR3 length: 14
clone size: .
CDR3 DNA: TGTGCCAGCAGTCTCCGGGACAGGGGCAATGAGCAGTTCTTC
CDR3 protein: CASSLRDRGNEQFF

V gene: TRBV6-4
J gene: TRBJ2-5
D gene: .
CDR3 length: 19
clone size: .
CDR3 DNA: TGTGCCAGCAGACCGCCCGGGCGCAGAAACGGGACGCACCAAGAGACCCAGTACTTC
CDR3 protein: CASRPPGRRNGTHQETQYF

V gene: TRBV6-1
J gene: TRBJ1-5
D gene: TRBD1
CDR3 length: 12
clone size: .
CDR3 DNA: TGTGCCATGACAGGGGCTAGTCAGCCCCAGCATTTT
CDR3 protein: CAMTGASQPQHF

V gene: TRBV7-8
J gene: TRBJ2-5
D gene: TRBD2
CDR3 length: 18
clone size: few
CDR3 DNA: TGTGCCAGCGGACCCAGATTCCTTCTAGCGGCGCCCAGGGAGACCCAGTACTTC
CDR3 protein: CASGPRFLLAAPRETQYF

V gene: TRBV19
J gene: TRBJ2-7
D gene: .
CDR3 length: 17
clone size: .
CDR3 DNA: TGTGCCAGTACCCCGGGGGAGTCGGCAGGCCTAACCTACGAGCAGTACTTC
CDR3 protein: CASTPGESAGLTYEQYF

V gene: TRBV5-1
J gene: TRBJ1-2
D gene: .
CDR3 length: 14
clone size: .
CDR3 DNA: TGCGCCAGCAGCTTTAACCTTAAGGAGGAAGGCTACACCTTC
CDR3 protein: CASSFNLKEEGYTF

V gene: TRBV7-9
J gene: TRBJ2-5
D gene: TRBD1
CDR3 length: 15
clone size: .
CDR3 DNA: TGTGCCAGCAGCTTACGGACAGGGTCCCAAGAGACCCGGTACTTC
CDR3 protein: CASSLRTGSQETRYF

V gene: TRBV7-2
J gene: TRBJ2-5
D gene: .
CDR3 length: 17
clone size: .
CDR3 DNA: TGTGCCAGCAGCTTAGGGAATGCAGGGCTGTCCCAAGAGACCCAGTACTTC
CDR3 protein: CASSLGNAGLSQETQYF

V gene: TRBV6-1
J gene: TRBJ2-3
D gene: TRBD2
CDR3 length: 15
clone size: .
CDR3 DNA: TGTGCCAGCAGGCCGGGAGGAGGAAGTTCAGATACGCAGTATTTT
CDR3 protein: CASRPGGGSSDTQYF

V gene: TRBV10-3
J gene: TRBJ1-2
D gene: .
CDR3 length: 15
clone size: .
CDR3 DNA: TGTGCCATCAGTGATTCCAACTTGGGTAGCTATGGCTACACCTTC
CDR3 protein: CAISDSNLGSYGYTF

V gene: TRBV7-2
J gene: TRBJ2-1
D gene: .
CDR3 length: 13
clone size: few
CDR3 DNA: TGTGCCAGCAGAAAGGAGGACTACAATGAGCAGTTCTTC
CDR3 protein: CASRKEDYNEQFF

V gene: TRBV4-3
J gene: TRBJ1-2
D gene: .
CDR3 length: 13
clone size: few
CDR3 DNA: TGCGCCAGCAGCCGAGGACGGAGCTATGGCTACACCTTC
CDR3 protein: CASSRGRSYGYTF

V gene: TRBV20-1
J gene: TRBJ1-2
D gene: .
CDR3 length: 11
clone size: medium-sized
CDR3 DNA: TGCAGTGAGCCGGGGGACTATGGCTACACCTTC
CDR3 protein: CSEPGDYGYTF

V gene: TRBV28
J gene: TRBJ1-2
D gene: .
CDR3 length: 17
clone size: .
CDR3 DNA: TGTGCCAGCAGTTTCCCAAGGGGGAAGGACAGAAACTATGGCTACACCTTC
CDR3 protein: CASSFPRGKDRNYGYTF

V gene: TRBV29-1
J gene: TRBJ2-1
D gene: TRBD1
CDR3 length: 14
clone size: few
CDR3 DNA: TGCAGCGTTGATTGGGACAGGGCCTACAATGAGCAGTTCTTC
CDR3 protein: CSVDWDRAYNEQFF

V gene: TRBV12-3/TRBV12-4
J gene: TRBJ1-2
D gene: .
CDR3 length: 11
clone size: .
CDR3 DNA: TGTGCCAGCAGTGGGGTGGGGGGCTACACCTTC
CDR3 protein: CASSGVGGYTF

V gene: TRBV10-3
J gene: TRBJ2-3
D gene: .
CDR3 length: 12
clone size: once
CDR3 DNA: TGTGCCATCAGGCCCGAGGGGGGTACGCAGTATTTT
CDR3 protein: CAIRPEGGTQYF

V gene: TRBV20-1
J gene: TRBJ2-5
D gene: TRBD2
CDR3 length: 15
clone size: many
CDR3 DNA: TGCAGTGCTGATAGGACGCTAGCGGGAGAAGAGACCCAGTACTTC
CDR3 protein: CSADRTLAGEETQYF

V gene: TRBV19
J gene: TRBJ1-6
D gene: .
CDR3 length: 15
clone size: .
CDR3 DNA: TGTGCCAGCTCCCGATCGGGGCTCCATAATTCACCCCTCCACTTT
CDR3 protein: CASSRSGLHNSPLHF

V gene: TRBV20-1
J gene: TRBJ1-1
D gene: TRBD1
CDR3 length: 14
clone size: .
CDR3 DNA: TGCAGTGCTTTTCCGGGACAGGGCCTAAATGAAGCTTTCTTT
CDR3 protein: CSAFPGQGLNEAFF

V gene: TRBV20-1
J gene: TRBJ2-3
D gene: .
CDR3 length: 12
clone size: .
CDR3 DNA: TGCAGTGCTGGACCGAGCACAGATACGCAGTATTTT
CDR3 protein: CSAGPSTDTQYF

V gene: TRBV19
J gene: TRBJ1-5
D gene: .
CDR3 length: 16
clone size: few
CDR3 DNA: TGTGCCAGTAGTATATTCGGCACCTCTAGCAATCAGCCCCAGCATTTT
CDR3 protein: CASSIFGTSSNQPQHF

V gene: TRBV20-1
J gene: TRBJ2-7
D gene: TRBD1
CDR3 length: 12
clone size: .
CDR3 DNA: TGCAGTGCTAGATCCCGGACAGGGCCCCCGTACTTC
CDR3 protein: CSARSRTGPPYF

V gene: TRBV7-8
J gene: TRBJ2-1
D gene: TRBD1
CDR3 length: 16
clone size: .
CDR3 DNA: TGTGCCAGCAACCCAACCCCGGGACAGGGGGCGAATGAGCAGTTCTTC
CDR3 protein: CASNPTPGQGANEQFF

V gene: TRBV7-9
J gene: TRBJ2-3
D gene: TRBD1
CDR3 length: 18
clone size: .
CDR3 DNA: TGTGCCAGCAGCTCTTACTTTACACTTACAGGGGACACAGATACGCAGTATTTT
CDR3 protein: CASSSYFTLTGDTDTQYF

V gene: TRBV6-5
J gene: TRBJ2-1
D gene: .
CDR3 length: 15
clone size: .
CDR3 DNA: TGTGCCAGCAGTTACTCGAGCGGAAGCTACAATGAGCAGTTCTTC
CDR3 protein: CASSYSSGSYNEQFF

V gene: TRBV11-3
J gene: TRBJ2-3
D gene: .
CDR3 length: 15
clone size: few
CDR3 DNA: TGTGCCAGCAGCCCCAGACTAGGGGGCACAGATACGCAGTATTTT
CDR3 protein: CASSPRLGGTDTQYF

V gene: TRBV6-1
J gene: TRBJ2-1
D gene: .
CDR3 length: 12
clone size: .
CDR3 DNA: TGTGCCAGCCTGGGGTTCTACAATGAGCAGTTCTTC
CDR3 protein: CASLGFYNEQFF

V gene: TRBV7-2
J gene: TRBJ2-7
D gene: TRBD2
CDR3 length: 18
clone size: .
CDR3 DNA: TGTGCCAGCAGCATTAGGACTAGCGGGAGAGAGAGCTCCTACGAGCAGTACTTC
CDR3 protein: CASSIRTSGRESSYEQYF

V gene: TRBV2
J gene: TRBJ2-7
D gene: .
CDR3 length: 11
clone size: .
CDR3 DNA: TGTGCCAGCGGGCGGGTATACGAGCAGTACTTC
CDR3 protein: CASGRVYEQYF

V gene: TRBV6-5
J gene: TRBJ1-2
D gene: .
CDR3 length: 13
clone size: .
CDR3 DNA: TGTGCCAGCAGTTACCGAGGGGGGCGCGTCTTCTCCTTC
CDR3 protein: CASSYRGGRVFSF

V gene: TRBV20-1
J gene: TRBJ2-7
D gene: .
CDR3 length: 15
clone size: few
CDR3 DNA: TGCAGTGCTAGAGTCGCCGGGCTAGTCTCCTACGAGCAGTACTTC
CDR3 protein: CSARVAGLVSYEQYF

V gene: TRBV6-1
J gene: TRBJ1-5
D gene: .
CDR3 length: 16
clone size: .
CDR3 DNA: TGTGCCAGCAGTGAAAAGACAGCCCGGGGCAATCAGCCCCAGCATTTT
CDR3 protein: CASSEKTARGNQPQHF

V gene: TRBV20-1
J gene: TRBJ1-2
D gene: .
CDR3 length: 14
clone size: few
CDR3 DNA: TGCAGTGCCCTAGAGCCCTCCAGGGTAGATGGCTACACCTTC
CDR3 protein: CSALEPSRVDGYTF

V gene: TRBV4-2
J gene: TRBJ2-3
D gene: TRBD2
CDR3 length: 19
clone size: .
CDR3 DNA: TGTGCCAGCAGCCAAGAGCGGCTAGCGGGAGGGCCTTCCCCAGATACGCAGTATTTT
CDR3 protein: CASSQERLAGGPSPDTQYF

V gene: TRBV28
J gene: TRBJ2-7
D gene: .
CDR3 length: 13
clone size: few
CDR3 DNA: TGTGCCAGCAGTTTGCAGGGAGTACGCGAGCAGTACTTC
CDR3 protein: CASSLQGVREQYF

V gene: TRBV6-5
J gene: TRBJ2-7
D gene: .
CDR3 length: 16
clone size: .
CDR3 DNA: TGTGCCAGCAGTTCAGCATCAAGGCGGGACTCCTACGAGCAGTACTTC
CDR3 protein: CASSSASRRDSYEQYF

V gene: TRBV20-1
J gene: TRBJ2-3
D gene: .
CDR3 length: 15
clone size: few
CDR3 DNA: TGCAGTGCTAGAGGAGGCCTAGGCCGCACAGATACGCAGTATTTT
CDR3 protein: CSARGGLGRTDTQYF

V gene: TRBV27
J gene: TRBJ1-5
D gene: .
CDR3 length: 15
clone size: .
CDR3 DNA: TGTGCCAGCAGTTCAGCCGAGGGAGGCAATCAGCCCCAGCATTTT
CDR3 protein: CASSSAEGGNQPQHF